This T cell receptor beta chain came from a study of blood T cells in healthy people across ages. In germline, CDR1 is SGHRS, CDR2 YFSETQ. After removal of 0 bases from V and 8 bases from J, the junction contained 5 bases not matched to a gene. CDR3 length: 15 amino acids. The people who gave samples were healthy Caucasians from Russia, aged 6 to 90. This clonotype was counted once. Its target is unknown. Findings and caveats of the study: TCR beta diversity tracked closely with naive T cell percentage.

The authors ran a second PCR of about 6 to 11 cycles using a sample-barcoded 5' primer and a J-beta primer mix. A tag from a template-switch adaptor with 12 random nucleotides marked each cDNA molecule. Each CDR3 protein is one row after TCRdb ran MiXCR on the 5' RACE reads. The sample lists 1.5 million to 2 million distinct CDR3 sequences, roughly 49% occurring once. The chain is built from TRBV5-1 and TRBJ2-1; 10 nucleotides match TRBD2. The sample taken for sequencing was blood. The sequence derives from a woman aged 40 to 50 in good health. The CDR3 nucleotides are TGCGCCAGCAGCTTGGAAAGCGGGGGGGCCGATGAGCAGTTCTTC. As protein: CASSLESGGADEQFF. The whole variable domain, remainder taken from reference TRBV5-1 and TRBJ2-1, is KAGVTQTPRYLIKTRGQQVTLSCSPISGHRSVSWYQQTPGQGLQFLFEYFSETQRNKGNFPGRFSGRQFSNSRSEMNVSTLELGDSALYLCASSLESGGADEQFFGPGTRLTVL.